The rows below give T cell receptor beta chains drawn from one sample of a study of blood T cell repertoires in COVID-19. The protocol was immunoSEQ multiplex PCR, while the TCRdb copy is restricted to in-frame clones and leaves out a portion. The sample holds under 35,000 clones, approximately 90% seen once. The sequenced sample was peripheral blood. The receptors were gathered from a human donor in a cohort sampled during active COVID-19. Both conserved end residues are trimmed from each CDR3. A clone size is listed for some rows: how often the clone was seen (once, few, many), or a class if it is expanded.

V | size | CDR3
TRBV29-1 | - | SVAGTGFADTQY
TRBV9 | few | ASSEPGRVEGPWYGYT
TRBV5-1 | - | ASKRGQGVVNTEAF
TRBV10-3 | - | AISPGQYSGNTIY
TRBV6-5 | - | ASSPFRGQVEAF
TRBV12-3/TRBV12-4 | - | ASSSRGFTEAF
TRBV7-9 | - | ASTILAGSNEQF
TRBV5-1 | - | ASSLGFSGEQF
TRBV19 | - | ATAAGDQLPQH
TRBV12-5 | - | ASGLFPVQNTEAF
TRBV11-2 | once | ASSPSAGDRTEAF
TRBV12-3/TRBV12-4 | - | ASTGQINEKLF
TRBV6-4 | - | ASSLFRGLNGYT
TRBV14 | - | ASSQVQTYGYT
TRBV18 | - | ASSPGTPPYGYT
TRBV5-1 | - | ASSLGQINEKLF
TRBV9 | once | ASSTGGSDEQF
TRBV6-2/TRBV6-3 | - | ASSSPTSGTTDTQY
TRBV5-4 | - | ASSLGLLEKLF
TRBV3-1/TRBV3-2 | - | ASSPGTSTATNEKLF
TRBV5-1 | - | ASSWDRVDTEAF
TRBV3-1/TRBV3-2 | - | ASSQLILSGNTIY
TRBV11-3 | - | ASSLAQAFGANVLT
TRBV5-1 | once | ASSFSSVNTEAF
TRBV3-1/TRBV3-2 | - | ASSQRGTGGNEKLF
TRBV28 | - | ASSDIADTDTQY
TRBV24-1 | - | ATRGGGDTEAF
TRBV6-5 | - | ASRDSPLYGYT
TRBV3-1/TRBV3-2 | - | ASSRTGSETQY
TRBV18 | - | ASSMLLSSGNTIY
TRBV20-1 | - | SASPGGYT
TRBV24-1 | - | ATSGDNTDTQY
TRBV19 | - | ASSIPPTGELF
TRBV5-1 | - | ASYDSSYNSPLH
TRBV11-3 | - | ASSLDRGTGELF
TRBV7-9 | - | ASSPGLAGGTDTQY